This T cell receptor beta chain was found in a study of early T cells in non-severe SARS-CoV-2 infection. Study-wide context: Investigators sequenced bulk RNA drawn from unsorted whole blood, and chains remained unpaired. Study observations and caveats: Anti-spike CD8 responses were favored in VDJdb matching, and private and CD4 specificities were missed.

Unique molecular identifiers were attached to individual cDNA molecules. TCRdb re-derived calls from the 5' RACE reads in MiXCR, one entry per CDR3 protein. The table shows 24,000 or so distinct CDR3 sequences, with roughly 4% occurring only once. The germline CDR1 and CDR2 sequences are KGHSH and LQKENI. V gave up 4 bases and J gave up 5 bases, with 11 bases separating them. The CDR3 loop spans 13 amino acids. This clonotype has only a few counts. Its matching antigen is unknown. Input material: whole blood. The chain recombines TRBV18 with TRBJ2-5, with D perhaps matching TRBD2 (6 bases). This sequence was found in an adult who was a healthcare worker with PCR-confirmed SARS-CoV-2 infection or an uninfected control (not recorded which). The CDR3 DNA follows: TGTGCCAGCTCACACGGGGGAGTTGAGACCCAGTACTTC. This gives the protein CASSHGGVETQYF. The whole variable domain, filled in from reference TRBV18 and TRBJ2-5, reads NAGVMQNPRHLVRRRGQEARLRCSPMKGHSHVYWYRQLPEEGLKFMVYLQKENIIDESGMPKERFSAEFPKEGPSILRIQQVVRGDSAAYFCASSHGGVETQYFGPGTRLLVL.